In its sample, the clone carrying this T cell receptor (beta chain) was seen once. Its specificity is unknown. The data stem from a study of T cells in localized non-small cell lung cancer. Study-level findings and limits: The highest T cell clonality was in uninvolved adjacent lung, above tumor. For the top 100 tumor clones, a median around 61 also appeared in adjacent lung.

This CDR3 region has 15 residues. V gave up 5 bases and J gave up 5 bases, with 18 bases separating them. Looked up from germline, CDR1 is MNHEY and CDR2 is SMNVEV (reference sequence). Using immunoSEQ multiplex PCR, the repertoire was profiled, and TCRdb retains in-frame clones only, with some absent. The sample holds roughly 67,000 clones, roughly 86% seen once. The origin of this receptor is a female donor over 55 with stage I lung adenocarcinoma. The sample here was peripheral blood, taken before any cancer treatment. J is TRBJ2-5 and V is TRBV27; D possibly uses TRBD1 or TRBD2 (5 bases each). This CDR3 reads CASSPRELPGETQYF. In nucleotides, the CDR3 is TGTGCCAGCAGTCCCAGGGAGCTTCCGGGTGAGACCCAGTACTTC.